This T cell receptor beta chain was documented in a study of blood T cell repertoires in COVID-19. Losses at the gene ends were 4 bases for V and 4 bases for J; bases not matched to a gene: 5. CDR1 is MNHEY, CDR2 SVGAGI, per germline. The CDR3 covers 15 residues. Repertoires were generated with immunoSEQ multiplex PCR, while TCRdb's copy carries only in-frame clones and drops some. The repertoire includes about 210,000 clones, about 91% of them detected once, and roughly 5% sits in the top ten. The TCR was taken from a woman aged 40 to 50 with acute or convalescent COVID-19. This chain connects TRBV6-5 to TRBJ1-4; TRBD1 matches at 8 bases. Sequencing was done on a sample of peripheral blood. The CDR3 loop is CASSSSTGDNEKLFF. Here the CDR3 DNA reads TGTGCCAGCAGTTCCTCGACAGGGGATAATGAAAAACTGTTTTTT.